The entry below describes one T cell receptor (beta chain). The germline gives CDR1 ENHRY, CDR2 SYGVKD. This CDR3 is 14 amino acids long. The V and J ends lost 0 bases and 2 bases respectively, with 8 bases between them. The data were obtained in a study of blood T cell repertoires in COVID-19. Overall study: Acute and convalescent COVID-19 samples came from the United States, Italy and Spain.

Authors' methods: Estimated nucleated cell counts came from reference gene primer amplification. Sequenced by immunoSEQ multiplex PCR; TCRdb stores in-frame clones only, minus some. V and J calls and clone size are given by that table; D and trimming were obtained from the DNA. The table lists 80,000 to 100,000 clones, 81% of them singletons. The sequence was obtained from a man between 60 and 75 years old with acute or convalescent COVID-19. Sequencing was carried out using peripheral blood. The genes are TRBV10-3 and TRBJ2-7, with D uncertain. CDR3 loop: CAISESSVTYEQYF. The DNA of the CDR3 is TGTGCCATCAGTGAGTCTTCGGTCACCTACGAGCAGTACTTC.